The T cell receptor (beta chain) described here comes from a study of CD8 T cells in ankylosing spondylitis. Study-wide results and caveats: Enrichment of disease-linked clones was reportedly significant in matched ankylosing spondylitis synovial fluid. What seemed typical of ankylosing spondylitis blood was a TCR beta motif built from roughly eight highly homologous variants.

TCRdb fed the 5' RACE reads into MiXCR, producing one record per CDR3 protein. The sample lists approximately 69,000 distinct CDR3 sequences, roughly 5.3% occurring once. This clonotype was picked up many times. The target antigen is unknown. Germline values: CDR1 MDHEN, CDR2 SYDVKM. The CDR3 length is 15 residues. V trimming: 3 bases; J trimming: 6 bases; junction bases outside the gene matches: 5. The sequence came from a male donor with ankylosing spondylitis or in good health (not recorded which). The chain uses TRBV28 and TRBJ2-2; 9 bases map to TRBD1. Sequencing was done on a sample of blood, either unsorted or a sorted T cell fraction (not recorded which). This CDR3 reads CASSLGTGYAGELFF. The CDR3 DNA is TGTGCCAGCAGTTTGGGGACAGGGTACGCCGGGGAGCTGTTTTTT.